Each of the 29 T cell receptor beta chains below was sequenced from the same sample in a study of T cell responses to AZD1222 COVID-19 vaccine. Data came from immunoSEQ multiplex PCR; TCRdb stores just in-frame clones and leaves some out. There are roughly 180,000 clones in the sample; roughly 94% occur only once, and around 1.3% lies in the top ten. Sequences were derived from peripheral blood, sampled 28 days after the second AZD1222 dose. The origin of the receptors is an adult who received the AZD1222 COVID-19 vaccine.

The chain has TRBV29-1 and TRBJ2-3; D perhaps matches TRBD1 (7 bases). CDR1 and CDR2 (germline): SQVTM, ANQGSEA. The CDR3 runs 16 residues. With 3 bases removed from V and 3 bases from J, the gap between germline ends came to 19 bases. DNA of the CDR3: TGCAGCGTTGAGGGGGGAACAGGGGCGAATACAGATACGCAGTATTTT. This sequence encodes CSVEGGTGANTDTQYF.

The gene calls are TRBV14 and TRBJ1-2, with D unclear. Germline CDR1 reads SGHDN; CDR2 reads FVKESK. Deletions cut 2 bases from V and 8 bases from J, with 12 bases between. There are 13 residues in the CDR3. As DNA, the CDR3 is TGTGCCAGCAGCCAAATCCCCCGCGGGGGCTACACCTTC. It yields the protein CASSQIPRGGYTF.

This chain connects TRBV3-1 (or the pseudogene TRBV3-2) to TRBJ1-2, with D unclear. V gave up 4 bases and J gave up 0 bases, with 6 bases separating them. This CDR3 spans 13 amino acids. Looked up from germline, CDR1 is LGHDT and CDR2 is YNNKEL (reference sequence). The CDR3 sequence is CASSPGSNYGYTF. In DNA, the CDR3 is TGTGCCAGCAGCCCCGGGTCTAACTATGGCTACACCTTC.

The V call is TRBV27, the J call TRBJ2-5; 7 nucleotides align to TRBD2. This CDR3 comprises 17 residues. Trimming cost V 8 bases and J 5 bases; bases outside gene matches: 20. The germline V gene encodes CDR1 MNHEY and CDR2 SMNVEV (reference sequence). The CDR3 is CASAPSRAWEGRETQYF. The CDR3 nucleotides are TGTGCCAGCGCTCCCAGCCGGGCGTGGGAGGGCCGGGAGACCCAGTACTTC.

The V and J genes are TRBV11-3 and TRBJ1-2, with a weak D call TRBD1 (5 bases). V was pared by 1 base and J by 4 bases, with 10 bases between. Germline CDR1 reads SGHNT; CDR2 reads YENEEA. CDR3 length: 14 residues. CDR3 DNA sequence: TGTGCCAGCAGCTTAGGAGGGACCTCCTATGGCTACACCTTC. Its translation: CASSLGGTSYGYTF.

This chain links TRBV3-1 (or the pseudogene TRBV3-2) with TRBJ2-5; TRBD2 aligns across 8 bases. V was pared by 1 base and J by 6 bases, with 13 bases of the junction left unmatched. The CDR3 is 17 amino acids. The germline V gene has CDR1 LGHDT and CDR2 YNNKEL (reference sequence). The CDR3 bases are TGTGCCAGCAGCCAAGCTTTTTTGACTAGCGAGTTAAAGACCCAGTACTTC. It codes for CASSQAFLTSELKTQYF.

V usage is TRBV27 and J usage is TRBJ2-7, with TRBD2 identical over 9 bases. After removal of 7 bases from V and 2 bases from J, the junction contained 9 bases not matched to a gene. Germline lookup yields CDR1 MNHEY and CDR2 SMNVEV (reference sequence). CDR3 length equals 15 residues. The CDR3 nucleotides read TGTGCCAGCAAGGGTTTAGCGGGAGCAACCTACGAGCAGTACTTC. Amino acids: CASKGLAGATYEQYF.

V is TRBV6-5 and J is TRBJ1-4; 7 nucleotides line up with TRBD1. Germline CDR1 reads MNHEY; CDR2 reads SVGAGI. This CDR3 region has 16 residues. J was trimmed by 4 bases and V by 2 bases; bases with no gene match: 7. In nucleotides, the CDR3 is TGTGCCAGCAGTTACGGCCGGACAGGCCTTAATGAAAAACTGTTTTTT. It encodes CASSYGRTGLNEKLFF.

This sequence joins TRBV19 and TRBJ2-1; TRBD2 matches 7 bases. The germline V gene has CDR1 LNHDA and CDR2 SQIVND (reference sequence). The CDR3 loop spans 15 amino acids. V trimming: 3 bases; J trimming: 4 bases; junction bases outside the gene matches: 6. This CDR3 reads CASSISSGDYNEQFF. The CDR3 region has the DNA TGTGCCAGTAGTATTTCTAGCGGAGATTACAATGAGCAGTTCTTC.

V is TRBV6-5 and J is TRBJ1-1; tentative D call: TRBD1 (6 bases). Trimming pared 6 bases from V and 1 base from J, leaving 15 bases between. CDR3 size: 15 residues. Germline V gives CDR1 MNHEY, CDR2 SVGAGI. The DNA of the CDR3 is TGTGCCAGCAGGGGAAGAGACAGGACGAACACTGAAGCTTTCTTT. Protein sequence: CASRGRDRTNTEAFF.

V and J are TRBV4-2 and TRBJ1-2; tentatively, D is TRBD1 (6 bases). This CDR3 comprises 14 residues. V lost 4 bases to trimming and J lost 1 base, with 10 bases between them. The germline CDR1 and CDR2 sequences are LGHNA and YNFKEQ. CDR3 sequence (DNA): TGTGCCAGCAGCCCAAGGGACATTAACTATGGCTACACCTTC. Encoded protein: CASSPRDINYGYTF.

J is TRBJ1-2 and V is TRBV4-2; TRBD1 matches 7 bases. The CDR3 loop spans 19 amino acids. CDR1 is LGHNA, CDR2 YNFKEQ, per germline. Trimming at V came to 0 bases and at J to 3 bases, leaving 16 bases not matched to a gene. The DNA of the CDR3 is TGTGCCAGCAGCCAAGATCGGGGGGGGATGACAGGGTTCCACTATGGCTACACCTTC. Residues: CASSQDRGGMTGFHYGYTF.

This chain connects TRBV7-6 to TRBJ1-1; TRBD1 aligns across 8 bases. V shed 2 bases and J 0 bases; nucleotides not matched to a gene: 2. The CDR3 spans 15 residues. Per germline, CDR1 SGHVS and CDR2 FNYEAQ. The chain's CDR3 is CASSLQQGVNTEAFF. The CDR3, as DNA: TGTGCCAGCAGCTTACAACAGGGGGTGAACACTGAAGCTTTCTTT.

This clone was found once. The chain uses TRBV28 and TRBJ2-7, with 10 bases matching TRBD2. With 6 bases clipped from V and 5 bases from J, the junction kept 7 bases outside the gene matches. The germline V gene encodes CDR1 MDHEN and CDR2 SYDVKM. The CDR3 length is 14 residues. CDR3 DNA: TGTGCCAGCAGAAAACTAGCGGGAAACGACGAGCAGTACTTC. Encoded protein: CASRKLAGNDEQYF.

The chain recombines TRBV6-1 with TRBJ2-3, with D tentatively TRBD2 (5 bases). The V gene's germline CDR1 is MNHNS and CDR2 SASEGT. V was shortened by 2 bases and J by 4 bases, with 19 bases between the two germline ends. The CDR3 runs to 17 residues. CDR3 sequence (DNA): TGTGCCAGCAGTGAAAGAGCGGCGTCTACGAGTGCAGATACGCAGTATTTT. Translation: CASSERAASTSADTQYF.

The chain links TRBV19 to TRBJ1-1; D may be TRBD1 (5 bases). The CDR3 covers 15 residues. The V and J ends lost 3 bases and 1 base respectively, with 12 bases between them. CDR1 is LNHDA and CDR2 is SQIVND in the germline V gene (reference sequence). The CDR3 bases are TGTGCCAGTAGTATTGAGGGGTCAGGGAACACTGAAGCTTTCTTT. It codes for CASSIEGSGNTEAFF.

This clone was recorded once. This sequence joins TRBV18 and TRBJ1-3; 7 positions agree with TRBD1. V dropped 3 bases and J dropped 0; count of bases not matched to a gene: 5. Germline values: CDR1 KGHSH, CDR2 LQKENI. This CDR3 has 16 amino acids. In DNA, the CDR3 is TGTGCCAGCTCACCGGAGACAGGGATCTCTGGAAACACCATATATTTT. This sequence encodes CASSPETGISGNTIYF.

The J gene is TRBJ1-1, the V gene TRBV19; 9 bases line up with TRBD1. Germline CDR1 reads LNHDA; CDR2 reads SQIVND (reference sequence). The ends lost 5 bases at V and 1 base at J; junction bases unmatched: 5. The CDR3 extends over 15 amino acids. The CDR3 protein is CASSLQGAQNTEAFF. The CDR3 DNA reads as TGTGCCAGTAGTTTACAGGGGGCTCAGAACACTGAAGCTTTCTTT.

The chain has TRBV7-2 and TRBJ2-1; 11 nucleotides match TRBD1. The CDR3 extends over 14 amino acids. The J segment lost 6 bases and the V segment lost 5 bases, leaving 3 bases of the junction unmatched. The V gene's germline CDR1 is SGHTA and CDR2 FQGNSA. The CDR3 coding sequence is TGTGCCAGCAGCCCTGGGACAGGGGGCAATGAGCAGTTCTTC. Amino acid sequence: CASSPGTGGNEQFF.

This rearrangement joins TRBV10-2 to TRBJ1-2, with D tentatively TRBD1 (6 bases). Germline CDR1 reads WSHSY; CDR2 reads SAAADI. This CDR3 is built from 12 residues. V lost 7 bases to trimming and J lost 4 bases, with 10 bases between them. In DNA form, the CDR3 reads TGCGCCAGCATGAAGGACAGCTATGGCTACACCTTC. Translation gives CASMKDSYGYTF.

The gene calls are TRBV7-2 and TRBJ1-1, with a possible D match to TRBD1 (6 bases). This CDR3 spans 13 amino acids. Looked up from germline, CDR1 is SGHTA and CDR2 is FQGNSA. Trimming removed 0 bases at V and 9 bases at J, with 11 bases between. The CDR3 DNA sequence: TGTGCCAGCAGCTTAGCGGGTGACAGGCAAGCTTTCTTT. It yields the protein CASSLAGDRQAFF.

The rearrangement joins TRBV27 to TRBJ2-3, with D perhaps TRBD2 (5 bases). CDR1 is MNHEY and CDR2 is SMNVEV in the germline V gene (reference sequence). This CDR3 region has 15 residues. Trimming took 5 bases from V and 6 from J, leaving 18 bases between them. CDR3 residues: CASSPRSGYLDTQYF. The CDR3 DNA is TGTGCCAGCAGTCCCCGCTCGGGGTACTTGGATACGCAGTATTTT.

The chain uses TRBV30 and TRBJ1-4; maybe TRBD1 (5 bases). In germline, CDR1 is GTSNPN, CDR2 SVGIG (reference sequence). This CDR3 is 12 amino acids long. V was shortened by 5 bases and J by 8 bases, with 12 bases between the two germline ends. DNA for the CDR3: TGTGCCTGGCAGCATGGGGCCGAAAAACTGTTTTTT. Its protein is CAWQHGAEKLFF.

The rearrangement joins TRBV5-8 to TRBJ1-5; D not certain. Per germline, CDR1 SGHTS and CDR2 YDEGEE. V was pared by 1 base and J by 6 bases, with 14 bases between. The CDR3 extends over 15 amino acids. In nucleotides, the CDR3 is TGTGCCAGCAGCTTGAGCGGCCCCTGGGGTCAGCCCCAGCATTTT. It codes for CASSLSGPWGQPQHF.

The genes are TRBV28 and TRBJ1-6, with TRBD1 matching over 7 bases. This CDR3 has 16 residues. Germline trimming cut 7 bases from V and 5 bases from J; bases unmatched to any gene: 11. CDR1 MDHEN and CDR2 SYDVKM come from the germline V gene. In nucleotides, the CDR3 is TGTGCCAGCACCCTTATCCCGGGACAGAATAATTCACCCCTCCACTTT. It yields the protein CASTLIPGQNNSPLHF.

V usage is TRBV5-1 and J usage is TRBJ1-2, with 7 nucleotides matching TRBD1. V lost 4 bases, J lost 6 bases, and 9 bases stayed unmatched. CDR3 length: 14 residues. Germline V gene data show CDR1 as SGHRS and CDR2 as YFSETQ. The CDR3 DNA sequence: TGCGCCAGCAGCCCGGCCGGAGGGGGCAATGGCTACACCTTC. Its translation is CASSPAGGGNGYTF.

The rearrangement links TRBV19 to TRBJ1-4; perhaps TRBD1 as D (6 bases). Trimming stripped 11 bases from V and 3 bases from J, with 13 bases between. Germline-derived CDR1 and CDR2 are LNHDA and SQIVND (reference sequence). CDR3 size: 13 residues. The chain's CDR3 is CASSGAPNEKLFF. CDR3 coding DNA: TGTGCCTCTTCAGGGGCGCCTAATGAAAAACTGTTTTTT.

In its sample, this clone was seen once. The rearrangement uses TRBV5-6 and TRBJ1-3, with D possibly matching TRBD1 (6 bases). Trimming took 2 bases from V and 2 from J, leaving 8 bases between them. The length of the CDR3 is 14 residues. Germline values: CDR1 SGHDT, CDR2 YYEEEE. DNA of the CDR3: TGTGCCAGCAGCTTCTACAGGGCTGGAAACACCATATATTTT. Amino acids: CASSFYRAGNTIYF.

This chain uses TRBV7-2 with TRBJ2-7, with D tentatively TRBD1 or TRBD2 (5 bases each). The CDR3 loop spans 13 amino acids. Trimming removed 4 bases at V and 4 bases at J, with 11 bases between. The germline gives CDR1 SGHTA, CDR2 FQGNSA. DNA for the CDR3: TGTGCCAGCAGCTCCGGGACCGGTTACGAGCAGTACTTC. Translated: CASSSGTGYEQYF.